This record covers a single T cell receptor beta chain. Its antigen is still unknown. The data are from a study of CXCR3-negative and CXCR3-positive naive CD8 T cells. Study observations and caveats: Surface CD5 was comparable between naive subsets; TCR strength was inferred from TRB CDR3 properties.

UMI-labeled 5' RACE TRB cDNA libraries were prepared from the cells. TCRdb reanalyzed the 5' RACE reads, giving one entry per CDR3 protein sequence and no DNA. The specimen's table records 45,000 to 70,000 distinct CDR3 sequences. The germline CDR1 and CDR2 sequences are SGHTA and FQGNSA. CDR3 length: 17 amino acids. Sequencing was carried out using memory CD8+ T cells from blood. The source of this sequence is a human donor in good health. Some clones in this sample may be carry-over from other donors' samples. V is TRBV7-2 and J is TRBJ1-1; the TCRdb D gene call, TRBD1, has no DNA to confirm it. CDR3 amino acids: CASSLEVRVLSDRAAFF.